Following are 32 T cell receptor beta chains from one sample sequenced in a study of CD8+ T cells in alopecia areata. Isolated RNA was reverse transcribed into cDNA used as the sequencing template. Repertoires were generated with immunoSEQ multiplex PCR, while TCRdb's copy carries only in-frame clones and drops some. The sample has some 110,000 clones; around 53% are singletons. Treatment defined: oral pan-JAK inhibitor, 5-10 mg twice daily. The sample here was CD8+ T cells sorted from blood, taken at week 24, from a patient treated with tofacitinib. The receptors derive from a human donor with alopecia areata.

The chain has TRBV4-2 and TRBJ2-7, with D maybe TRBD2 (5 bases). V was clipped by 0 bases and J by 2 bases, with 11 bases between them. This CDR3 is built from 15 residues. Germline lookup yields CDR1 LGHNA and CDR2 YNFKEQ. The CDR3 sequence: CASSQDPGSTYEQYF. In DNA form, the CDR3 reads TGTGCCAGCAGCCAAGATCCGGGGAGCACCTACGAGCAGTACTTC.

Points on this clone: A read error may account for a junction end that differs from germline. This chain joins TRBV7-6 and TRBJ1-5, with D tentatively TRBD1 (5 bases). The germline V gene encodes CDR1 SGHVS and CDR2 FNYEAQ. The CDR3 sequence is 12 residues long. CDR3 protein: CLRVGGNQPQHF. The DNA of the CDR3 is TGCCTGAGGGTCGGGGGAAATCAGCCCCAGCATTTT.

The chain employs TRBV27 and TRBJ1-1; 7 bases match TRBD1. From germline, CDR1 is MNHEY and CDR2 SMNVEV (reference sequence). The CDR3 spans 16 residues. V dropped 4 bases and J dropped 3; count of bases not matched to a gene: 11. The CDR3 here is CASSSSGGEMYTEAFF. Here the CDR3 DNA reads TGTGCCAGCAGTTCGTCAGGGGGGGAAATGTACACTGAAGCTTTCTTT.

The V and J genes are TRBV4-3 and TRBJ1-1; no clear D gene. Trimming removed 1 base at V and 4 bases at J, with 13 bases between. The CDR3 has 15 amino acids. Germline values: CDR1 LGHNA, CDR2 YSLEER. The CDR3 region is CASSQGEGGLTEAFF. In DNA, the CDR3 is TGCGCCAGCAGCCAAGGGGAGGGTGGGCTCACTGAAGCTTTCTTT.

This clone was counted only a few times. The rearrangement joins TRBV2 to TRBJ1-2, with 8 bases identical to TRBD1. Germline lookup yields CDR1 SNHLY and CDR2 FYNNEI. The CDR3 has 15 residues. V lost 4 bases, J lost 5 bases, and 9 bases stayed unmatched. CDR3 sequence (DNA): TGTGCCAGCAGTGGAGTGGACAGGGCTTTTTATGGCTACACCTTC. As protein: CASSGVDRAFYGYTF.

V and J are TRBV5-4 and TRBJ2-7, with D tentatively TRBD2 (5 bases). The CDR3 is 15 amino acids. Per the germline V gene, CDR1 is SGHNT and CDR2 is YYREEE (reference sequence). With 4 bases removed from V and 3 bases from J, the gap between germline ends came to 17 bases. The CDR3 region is CASSQRTQPLYEQYF. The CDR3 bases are TGTGCCAGCAGCCAACGGACTCAACCCCTCTACGAGCAGTACTTC.

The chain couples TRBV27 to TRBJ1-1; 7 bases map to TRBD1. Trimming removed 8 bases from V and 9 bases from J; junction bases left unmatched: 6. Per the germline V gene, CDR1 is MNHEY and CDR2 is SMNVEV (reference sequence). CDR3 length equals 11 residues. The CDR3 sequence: CASGRTGKAFF. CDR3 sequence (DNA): TGTGCCAGCGGAAGGACAGGAAAAGCTTTCTTT.

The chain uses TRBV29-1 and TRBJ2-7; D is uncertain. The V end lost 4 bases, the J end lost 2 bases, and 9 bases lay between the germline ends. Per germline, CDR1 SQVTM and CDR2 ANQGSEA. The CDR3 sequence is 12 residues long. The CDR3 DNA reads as TGCAGCGTTGTGTACAGCACCTACGAGCAGTACTTC. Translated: CSVVYSTYEQYF.

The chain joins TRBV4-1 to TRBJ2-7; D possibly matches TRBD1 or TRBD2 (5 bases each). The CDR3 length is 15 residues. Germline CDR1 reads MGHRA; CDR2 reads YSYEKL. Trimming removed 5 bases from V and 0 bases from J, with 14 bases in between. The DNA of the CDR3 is TGCGCCAGCAGCGAGGGGACGGCTAGCTCCTACGAGCAGTACTTC. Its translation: CASSEGTASSYEQYF.

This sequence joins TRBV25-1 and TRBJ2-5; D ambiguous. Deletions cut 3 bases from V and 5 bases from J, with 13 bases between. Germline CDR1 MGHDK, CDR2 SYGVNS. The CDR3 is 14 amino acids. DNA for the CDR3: TGTGCCAGCAGTGAGAAGGTTCAGTGGGAGACCCAGTACTTC. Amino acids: CASSEKVQWETQYF.

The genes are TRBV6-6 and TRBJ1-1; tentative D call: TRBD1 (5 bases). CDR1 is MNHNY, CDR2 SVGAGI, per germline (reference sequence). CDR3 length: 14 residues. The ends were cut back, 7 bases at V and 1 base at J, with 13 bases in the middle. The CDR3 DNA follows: TGTGCCAGCATCACGGTGGGGACGAACACTGAAGCTTTCTTT. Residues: CASITVGTNTEAFF.

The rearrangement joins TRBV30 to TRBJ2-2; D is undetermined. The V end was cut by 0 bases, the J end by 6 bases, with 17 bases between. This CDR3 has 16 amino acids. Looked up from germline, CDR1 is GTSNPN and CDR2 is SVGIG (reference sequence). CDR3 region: CAWSVHDPSRAGELFF. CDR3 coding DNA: TGTGCCTGGAGTGTACACGACCCGTCCCGGGCCGGGGAGCTGTTTTTT.

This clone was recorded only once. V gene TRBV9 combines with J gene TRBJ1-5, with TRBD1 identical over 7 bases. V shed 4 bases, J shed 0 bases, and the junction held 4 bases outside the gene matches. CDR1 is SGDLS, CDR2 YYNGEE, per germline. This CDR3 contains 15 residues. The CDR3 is CASSRDSYSNQPQHF. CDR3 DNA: TGTGCCAGCAGCCGGGACAGCTATAGCAATCAGCCCCAGCATTTT.

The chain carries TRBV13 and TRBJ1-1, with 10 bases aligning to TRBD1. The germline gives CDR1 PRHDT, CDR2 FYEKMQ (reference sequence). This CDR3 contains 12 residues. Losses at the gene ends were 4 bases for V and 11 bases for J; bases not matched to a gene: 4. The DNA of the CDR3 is TGTGCCAGCAGCTGGACAGGGGGTGTTGCTTTCTTT. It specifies CASSWTGGVAFF. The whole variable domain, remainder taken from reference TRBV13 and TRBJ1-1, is AAGVIQSPRHLIKEKRETATLKCYPIPRHDTVYWYQQGPGQDPQFLISFYEKMQSDKGSIPDRFSAQQFSDYHSELNMSSLELGDSALYFCASSWTGGVAFFGQGTRLTVV.

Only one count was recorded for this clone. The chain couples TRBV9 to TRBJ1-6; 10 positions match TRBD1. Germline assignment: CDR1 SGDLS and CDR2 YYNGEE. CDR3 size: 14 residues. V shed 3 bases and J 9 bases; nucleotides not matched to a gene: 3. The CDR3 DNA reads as TGTGCCAGCAGCGAGTGGACAGGGGGTTCACCCCTCCACTTT. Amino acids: CASSEWTGGSPLHF.

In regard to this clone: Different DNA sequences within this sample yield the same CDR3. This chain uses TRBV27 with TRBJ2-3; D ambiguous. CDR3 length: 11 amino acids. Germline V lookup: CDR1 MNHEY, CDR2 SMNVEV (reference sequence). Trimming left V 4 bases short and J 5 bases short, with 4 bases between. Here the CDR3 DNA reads TGTGCCAGCAGTTCAGGAGATACGCAGTATTTT. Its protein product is CASSSGDTQYF.

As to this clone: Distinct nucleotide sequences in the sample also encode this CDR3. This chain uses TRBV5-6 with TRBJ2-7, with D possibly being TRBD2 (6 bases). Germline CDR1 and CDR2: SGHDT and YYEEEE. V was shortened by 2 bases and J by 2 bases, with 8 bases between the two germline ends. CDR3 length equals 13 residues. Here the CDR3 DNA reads TGTGCCAGCAGCTTCGGGGGACCCTACGAGCAGTACTTC. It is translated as CASSFGGPYEQYF. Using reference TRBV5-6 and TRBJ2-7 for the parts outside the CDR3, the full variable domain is DAGVTQSPTHLIKTRGQQVTLRCSPKSGHDTVSWYQQALGQGPQFIFQYYEEEERQRGNFPDRFSGHQFPNYSSELNVNALLLGDSALYLCASSFGGPYEQYFGPGTRLTVT.

CDR3 DNA: TGTGCCAGCAGCTTTTTACCCTCTGGAAACACCATATATTTT. Translation: CASSFLPSGNTIYF. The genes are TRBV5-6 and TRBJ1-3; D is ambiguous. This CDR3 has 14 residues. V was trimmed by 2 bases and J by 0 bases, leaving 6 bases between them. Per the germline V gene, CDR1 is SGHDT and CDR2 is YYEEEE.

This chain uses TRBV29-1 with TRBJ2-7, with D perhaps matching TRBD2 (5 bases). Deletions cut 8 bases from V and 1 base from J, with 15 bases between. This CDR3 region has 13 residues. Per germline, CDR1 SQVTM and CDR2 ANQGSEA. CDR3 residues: CSFEREGSYEQYF. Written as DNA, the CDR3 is TGCAGCTTCGAACGTGAGGGTTCCTACGAGCAGTACTTC.

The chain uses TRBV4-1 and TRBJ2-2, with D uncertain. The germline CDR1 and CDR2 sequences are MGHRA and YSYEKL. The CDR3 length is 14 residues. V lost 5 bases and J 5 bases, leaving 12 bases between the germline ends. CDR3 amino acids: CASSELAGTGELFF. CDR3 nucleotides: TGCGCCAGCAGCGAATTAGCTGGGACCGGGGAGCTGTTTTTT.

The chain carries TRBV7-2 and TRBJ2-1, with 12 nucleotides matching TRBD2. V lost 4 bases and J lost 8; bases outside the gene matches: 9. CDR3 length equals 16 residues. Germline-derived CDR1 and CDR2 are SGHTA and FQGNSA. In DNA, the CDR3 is TGTGCCAGCAGCTCACTTAGACTAGCGGGGGTCCATGAGCAGTTCTTC. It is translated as CASSSLRLAGVHEQFF.

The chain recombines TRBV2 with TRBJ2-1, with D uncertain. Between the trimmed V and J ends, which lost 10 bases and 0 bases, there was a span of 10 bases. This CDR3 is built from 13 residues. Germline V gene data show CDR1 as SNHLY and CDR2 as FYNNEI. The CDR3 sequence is CATRANSYNEQFF. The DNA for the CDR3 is TGTGCCACCCGGGCCAACTCCTACAATGAGCAGTTCTTC.

The CDR3 region is CASSSGPRDTIYF. As DNA, the CDR3 is TGTGCCAGCAGCTCGGGTCCCCGCGACACCATATATTTT. The chain is built from TRBV13 and TRBJ1-3; the D is unclear. V lost 4 bases and J 8 bases, leaving 12 bases between the germline ends. The CDR3 covers 13 residues. CDR1 and CDR2 from the germline V gene are PRHDT and FYEKMQ (reference sequence).

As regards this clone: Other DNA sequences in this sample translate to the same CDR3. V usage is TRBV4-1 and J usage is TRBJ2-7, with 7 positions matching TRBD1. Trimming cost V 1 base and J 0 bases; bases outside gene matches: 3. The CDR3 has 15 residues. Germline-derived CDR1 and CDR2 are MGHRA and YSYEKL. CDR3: CASSQGRGSSYEQYF. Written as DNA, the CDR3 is TGCGCCAGCAGCCAAGGCAGGGGGAGCTCCTACGAGCAGTACTTC.

The CDR3 region is CASSWNPNEQYF. CDR3 DNA sequence: TGTGCCAGCAGCTGGAATCCCAACGAGCAGTACTTC. The V call is TRBV5-6, the J call TRBJ2-7, with D uncertain. V was shortened by 3 bases and J by 5 bases, with 9 bases between the two germline ends. This CDR3 is 12 amino acids long. Per germline, CDR1 SGHDT and CDR2 YYEEEE.

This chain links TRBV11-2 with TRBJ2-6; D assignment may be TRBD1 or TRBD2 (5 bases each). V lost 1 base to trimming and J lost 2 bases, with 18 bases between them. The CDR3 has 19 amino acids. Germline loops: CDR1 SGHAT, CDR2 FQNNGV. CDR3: CASSLVRGAQRTGANVLTF. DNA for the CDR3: TGTGCCAGCAGCTTAGTAAGAGGGGCTCAAAGGACTGGGGCCAACGTCCTGACTTTC. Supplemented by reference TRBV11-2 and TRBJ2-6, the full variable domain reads EAGVAQSPRYKIIEKRQSVAFWCNPISGHATLYWYQQILGQGPKLLIQFQNNGVVDDSQLPKDRFSAERLKGVDSTLKIQPAKLEDSAVYLCASSLVRGAQRTGANVLTFGAGSRLTVL.

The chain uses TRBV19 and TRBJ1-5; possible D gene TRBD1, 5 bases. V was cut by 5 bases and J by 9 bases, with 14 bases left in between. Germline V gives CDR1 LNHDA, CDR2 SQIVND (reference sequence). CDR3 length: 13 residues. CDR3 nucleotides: TGTGCCAGTAGTTGGCAGGGCGAAGGGCCCCAGCATTTT. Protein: CASSWQGEGPQHF.

CDR3 protein: CASSNVRWDEEAKNIQYF. DNA of the CDR3: TGTGCCAGCAGCAACGTTCGGTGGGACGAGGAGGCCAAAAACATTCAGTACTTC. The rearrangement uses TRBV7-9 and TRBJ2-4; D possibly uses TRBD1 or TRBD2 (5 bases each). The V gene's germline CDR1 is SEHNR and CDR2 FQNEAQ (reference sequence). This CDR3 has 18 residues. The V and J ends lost 5 bases and 1 base respectively, with 21 bases between them.

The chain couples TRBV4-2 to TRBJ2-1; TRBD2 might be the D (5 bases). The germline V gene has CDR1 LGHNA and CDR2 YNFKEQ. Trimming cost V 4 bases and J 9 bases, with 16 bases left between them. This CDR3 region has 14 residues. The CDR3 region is CASSLRVETSEQFF. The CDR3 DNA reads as TGTGCCAGCAGCCTGCGGGTCGAGACATCTGAGCAGTTCTTC.

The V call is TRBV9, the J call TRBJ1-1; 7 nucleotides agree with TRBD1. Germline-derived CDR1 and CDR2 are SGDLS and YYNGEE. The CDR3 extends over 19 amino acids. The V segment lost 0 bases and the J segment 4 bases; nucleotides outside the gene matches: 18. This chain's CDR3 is CASSVGSPGQKKGFTEAFF. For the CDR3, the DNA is TGTGCCAGCAGCGTAGGATCCCCGGGACAGAAAAAGGGGTTCACTGAAGCTTTCTTT.

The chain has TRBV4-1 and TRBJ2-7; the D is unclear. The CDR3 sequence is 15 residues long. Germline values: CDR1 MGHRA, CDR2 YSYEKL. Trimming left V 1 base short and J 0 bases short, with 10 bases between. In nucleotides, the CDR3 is TGCGCCAGCAGCCAAGTTTTGTCTTTCTCCTACGAGCAGTACTTC. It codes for CASSQVLSFSYEQYF.

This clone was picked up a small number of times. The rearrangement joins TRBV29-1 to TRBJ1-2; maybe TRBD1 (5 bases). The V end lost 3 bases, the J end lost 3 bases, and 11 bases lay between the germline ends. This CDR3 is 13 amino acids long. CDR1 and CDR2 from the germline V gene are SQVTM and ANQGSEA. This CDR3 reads CSVDRVVDYGYTF. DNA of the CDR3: TGCAGCGTTGACAGGGTAGTAGACTATGGCTACACCTTC.